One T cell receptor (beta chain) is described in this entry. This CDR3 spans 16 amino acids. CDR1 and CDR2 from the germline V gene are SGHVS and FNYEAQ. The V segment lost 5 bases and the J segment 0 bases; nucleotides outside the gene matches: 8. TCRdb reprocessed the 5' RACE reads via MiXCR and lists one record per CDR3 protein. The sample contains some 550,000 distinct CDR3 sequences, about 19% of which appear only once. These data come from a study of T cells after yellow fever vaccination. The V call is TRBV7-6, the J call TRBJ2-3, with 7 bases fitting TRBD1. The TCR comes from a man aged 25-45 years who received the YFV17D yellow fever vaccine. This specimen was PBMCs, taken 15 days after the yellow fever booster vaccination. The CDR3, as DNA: TGTGCCAGCAGCCGACAGCGGACAGGTAGCACAGATACGCAGTATTTT. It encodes CASSRQRTGSTDTQYF.